These 7 T cell receptor beta chains share one sample of origin, sequenced in a study of blood T cell repertoires in COVID-19. Repertoires were generated with immunoSEQ multiplex PCR, while TCRdb's copy carries only in-frame clones and drops some. The sample yields 67,000 or so clones, roughly 80% seen once. Sequencing used peripheral blood. The receptors derive from an older man with acute or convalescent COVID-19.

V and J are TRBV11-2 and TRBJ1-5; 10 positions agree with TRBD1. Germline CDR1 and CDR2: SGHAT and FQNNGV. This CDR3 is built from 18 residues. V dropped 5 bases and J dropped 0; count of bases not matched to a gene: 10. This chain's CDR3 is CASSGGTGASNSNQPQHF. The CDR3 region has the DNA TGTGCCAGCAGCGGGGGGACAGGGGCTTCGAATAGCAATCAGCCCCAGCATTTT.

The rearrangement links TRBV10-3 to TRBJ2-1; TRBD2 is a possible D gene (5 bases). Germline assignment: CDR1 ENHRY and CDR2 SYGVKD. The CDR3 loop spans 14 amino acids. The ends were cut back, 4 bases at V and 1 base at J, with 8 bases in the middle. CDR3 nucleotide sequence: TGTGCCATCAGTGGTCAGCGGTCCTACAATGAGCAGTTCTTC. Amino acids: CAISGQRSYNEQFF.

The chain carries TRBV24-1 and TRBJ2-1; no definite D call. With 5 bases removed from V and 0 bases from J, the gap between germline ends came to 7 bases. This CDR3 contains 14 residues. Germline CDR1 is KGHDR and CDR2 is SFDVKD. The CDR3 sequence is CATSVADSYNEQFF. Written as DNA, the CDR3 is TGTGCCACCAGTGTGGCGGACTCCTACAATGAGCAGTTCTTC.

This chain connects TRBV9 to TRBJ1-3; a weak D match, TRBD1 (5 bases). Deletions cut 0 bases from V and 2 bases from J, with 18 bases between. There are 18 residues in the CDR3. In germline, CDR1 is SGDLS, CDR2 YYNGEE. DNA of the CDR3: TGTGCCAGCAGCGTAGGAGTCTCAGGGTTGGGCGCTGGAAACACCATATATTTT. Encoded protein: CASSVGVSGLGAGNTIYF.

The gene calls are TRBV2 and TRBJ2-1; D uncertain. The CDR3 contains 15 residues. V lost 4 bases, J lost 2 bases, and 12 bases lay in between. The germline V gene encodes CDR1 SNHLY and CDR2 FYNNEI. CDR3 nucleotides: TGTGCCAGCAGTGTTTCGGAGAATCCCTACAATGAGCAGTTCTTC. It yields the protein CASSVSENPYNEQFF.

In its sample, this clone was seen a few times. The V call is TRBV28, the J call TRBJ1-1; TRBD1 matches at 7 bases. From germline, CDR1 is MDHEN and CDR2 SYDVKM. After removal of 3 bases from V and 6 bases from J, the junction contained 10 bases not matched to a gene. This CDR3 region has 15 residues. Written as DNA, the CDR3 is TGTGCCAGCAGTTTCTTTGACAGGGTGGAATCTGAAGCTTTCTTT. Translation: CASSFFDRVESEAFF. Complete variable domain (other parts from reference TRBV28 and TRBJ1-1): DVKVTQSSRYLVKRTGEKVFLECVQDMDHENMFWYRQDPGLGLRLIYFSYDVKMKEKGDIPEGYSVSREKKERFSLILESASTNQTSMYLCASSFFDRVESEAFFGQGTRLTVV.

The chain has TRBV29-1 and TRBJ2-7; 9 nucleotides line up with TRBD2. Losses at the gene ends were 8 bases for V and 2 bases for J; bases not matched to a gene: 16. The CDR3 runs to 16 residues. Germline CDR1 and CDR2: SQVTM and ANQGSEA. The CDR3 DNA follows: TGCAGCTACGTCGAGGCTAGCGGGACCCTCCCCTACGAGCAGTACTTC. Amino acid sequence: CSYVEASGTLPYEQYF.